This T cell receptor (beta chain) derives from a study of cytomegalovirus exposure and HLA in healthy donors. The primer mix had 60 Vbeta and 13 Jbeta primers. Assay: immunoSEQ multiplex PCR; the TCRdb copy retains only in-frame clones and omits some. There are about 200,000 clones in the sample; more than 9.5% occur only once, and 7.8% lies in the top ten. This CDR3 is 14 amino acids long. Germline assignment: CDR1 SGHKS and CDR2 YYEKEE (reference sequence). V shed 0 bases and J 8 bases; nucleotides not matched to a gene: 4. The gene calls are TRBV5-5 and TRBJ1-4, with 7 bases identical to TRBD1. This receptor was identified in a middle-aged man in good health and CMV-seropositive. Material for sequencing was PBMCs. The CDR3 region has the DNA TGTGCCAGCAGCTTGGGACAGGGCAGAGAAAAACTGTTTTTT. Amino acid sequence: CASSLGQGREKLFF. The full variable domain, rest sourced from reference TRBV5-5 and TRBJ1-4, is DAGVTQSPTHLIKTRGQQVTLRCSPISGHKSVSWYQQVLGQGPQFIFQYYEKEERGRGNFPDRFSARQFPNYSSELNVNALLLGDSALYLCASSLGQGREKLFFGSGTQLSVL.